This T cell receptor beta chain was sequenced during a study of shared clonotypes between healthy human individuals. General study points: Clonotype sharing across a few donors was observed for 4% to 5.5% of naive CD4 clonotypes. The study drew on few donors, limiting represented genetic and exposure-history diversity. Naive subsets, compared against memory subsets, generally had larger estimated richness values.

The repertoire was sequenced with immunoSEQ multiplex PCR; TCRdb's copy has only in-frame clones and lacks some. The table has some 2.1 million clones, roughly 95% seen once. Concerning this clone: Antigen: not known.

Per germline, CDR1 SGHDT and CDR2 YYEEEE. Deletions cut 1 base from V and 3 bases from J, with 3 bases between. The CDR3 totals 12 residues. Naive CD8 cells comprised CD45RO-negative, CCR7-positively selected cells, excluding terminally differentiated effector memory CD45RA+ cells. This sequence originates from a man aged 18 to 30 in good health. Some clones in this sample may be carry-over from other donors' samples. The rearrangement joins TRBV5-6 to TRBJ2-3; D not resolved. The sequenced material came from naive CD8+ T cells from PBMCs. As DNA, the CDR3 is TGTGCCAGCAGCTTGTTGACAGATACGCAGTATTTT. It codes for CASSLLTDTQYF.